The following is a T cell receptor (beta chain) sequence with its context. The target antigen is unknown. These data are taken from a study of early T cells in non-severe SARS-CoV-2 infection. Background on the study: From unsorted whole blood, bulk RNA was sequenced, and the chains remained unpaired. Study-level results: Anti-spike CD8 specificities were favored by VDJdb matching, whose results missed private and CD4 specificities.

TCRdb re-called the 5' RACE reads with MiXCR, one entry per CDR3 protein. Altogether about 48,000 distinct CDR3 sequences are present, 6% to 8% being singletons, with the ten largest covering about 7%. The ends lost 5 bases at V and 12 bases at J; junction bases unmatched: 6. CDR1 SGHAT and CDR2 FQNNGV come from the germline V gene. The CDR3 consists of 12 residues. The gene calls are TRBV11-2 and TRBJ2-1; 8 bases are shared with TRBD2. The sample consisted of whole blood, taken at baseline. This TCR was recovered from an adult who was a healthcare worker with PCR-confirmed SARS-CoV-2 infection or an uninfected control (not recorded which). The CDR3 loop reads CASSPGGPGQFF. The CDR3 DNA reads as TGTGCCAGCAGCCCGGGAGGGCCGGGGCAGTTCTTC.